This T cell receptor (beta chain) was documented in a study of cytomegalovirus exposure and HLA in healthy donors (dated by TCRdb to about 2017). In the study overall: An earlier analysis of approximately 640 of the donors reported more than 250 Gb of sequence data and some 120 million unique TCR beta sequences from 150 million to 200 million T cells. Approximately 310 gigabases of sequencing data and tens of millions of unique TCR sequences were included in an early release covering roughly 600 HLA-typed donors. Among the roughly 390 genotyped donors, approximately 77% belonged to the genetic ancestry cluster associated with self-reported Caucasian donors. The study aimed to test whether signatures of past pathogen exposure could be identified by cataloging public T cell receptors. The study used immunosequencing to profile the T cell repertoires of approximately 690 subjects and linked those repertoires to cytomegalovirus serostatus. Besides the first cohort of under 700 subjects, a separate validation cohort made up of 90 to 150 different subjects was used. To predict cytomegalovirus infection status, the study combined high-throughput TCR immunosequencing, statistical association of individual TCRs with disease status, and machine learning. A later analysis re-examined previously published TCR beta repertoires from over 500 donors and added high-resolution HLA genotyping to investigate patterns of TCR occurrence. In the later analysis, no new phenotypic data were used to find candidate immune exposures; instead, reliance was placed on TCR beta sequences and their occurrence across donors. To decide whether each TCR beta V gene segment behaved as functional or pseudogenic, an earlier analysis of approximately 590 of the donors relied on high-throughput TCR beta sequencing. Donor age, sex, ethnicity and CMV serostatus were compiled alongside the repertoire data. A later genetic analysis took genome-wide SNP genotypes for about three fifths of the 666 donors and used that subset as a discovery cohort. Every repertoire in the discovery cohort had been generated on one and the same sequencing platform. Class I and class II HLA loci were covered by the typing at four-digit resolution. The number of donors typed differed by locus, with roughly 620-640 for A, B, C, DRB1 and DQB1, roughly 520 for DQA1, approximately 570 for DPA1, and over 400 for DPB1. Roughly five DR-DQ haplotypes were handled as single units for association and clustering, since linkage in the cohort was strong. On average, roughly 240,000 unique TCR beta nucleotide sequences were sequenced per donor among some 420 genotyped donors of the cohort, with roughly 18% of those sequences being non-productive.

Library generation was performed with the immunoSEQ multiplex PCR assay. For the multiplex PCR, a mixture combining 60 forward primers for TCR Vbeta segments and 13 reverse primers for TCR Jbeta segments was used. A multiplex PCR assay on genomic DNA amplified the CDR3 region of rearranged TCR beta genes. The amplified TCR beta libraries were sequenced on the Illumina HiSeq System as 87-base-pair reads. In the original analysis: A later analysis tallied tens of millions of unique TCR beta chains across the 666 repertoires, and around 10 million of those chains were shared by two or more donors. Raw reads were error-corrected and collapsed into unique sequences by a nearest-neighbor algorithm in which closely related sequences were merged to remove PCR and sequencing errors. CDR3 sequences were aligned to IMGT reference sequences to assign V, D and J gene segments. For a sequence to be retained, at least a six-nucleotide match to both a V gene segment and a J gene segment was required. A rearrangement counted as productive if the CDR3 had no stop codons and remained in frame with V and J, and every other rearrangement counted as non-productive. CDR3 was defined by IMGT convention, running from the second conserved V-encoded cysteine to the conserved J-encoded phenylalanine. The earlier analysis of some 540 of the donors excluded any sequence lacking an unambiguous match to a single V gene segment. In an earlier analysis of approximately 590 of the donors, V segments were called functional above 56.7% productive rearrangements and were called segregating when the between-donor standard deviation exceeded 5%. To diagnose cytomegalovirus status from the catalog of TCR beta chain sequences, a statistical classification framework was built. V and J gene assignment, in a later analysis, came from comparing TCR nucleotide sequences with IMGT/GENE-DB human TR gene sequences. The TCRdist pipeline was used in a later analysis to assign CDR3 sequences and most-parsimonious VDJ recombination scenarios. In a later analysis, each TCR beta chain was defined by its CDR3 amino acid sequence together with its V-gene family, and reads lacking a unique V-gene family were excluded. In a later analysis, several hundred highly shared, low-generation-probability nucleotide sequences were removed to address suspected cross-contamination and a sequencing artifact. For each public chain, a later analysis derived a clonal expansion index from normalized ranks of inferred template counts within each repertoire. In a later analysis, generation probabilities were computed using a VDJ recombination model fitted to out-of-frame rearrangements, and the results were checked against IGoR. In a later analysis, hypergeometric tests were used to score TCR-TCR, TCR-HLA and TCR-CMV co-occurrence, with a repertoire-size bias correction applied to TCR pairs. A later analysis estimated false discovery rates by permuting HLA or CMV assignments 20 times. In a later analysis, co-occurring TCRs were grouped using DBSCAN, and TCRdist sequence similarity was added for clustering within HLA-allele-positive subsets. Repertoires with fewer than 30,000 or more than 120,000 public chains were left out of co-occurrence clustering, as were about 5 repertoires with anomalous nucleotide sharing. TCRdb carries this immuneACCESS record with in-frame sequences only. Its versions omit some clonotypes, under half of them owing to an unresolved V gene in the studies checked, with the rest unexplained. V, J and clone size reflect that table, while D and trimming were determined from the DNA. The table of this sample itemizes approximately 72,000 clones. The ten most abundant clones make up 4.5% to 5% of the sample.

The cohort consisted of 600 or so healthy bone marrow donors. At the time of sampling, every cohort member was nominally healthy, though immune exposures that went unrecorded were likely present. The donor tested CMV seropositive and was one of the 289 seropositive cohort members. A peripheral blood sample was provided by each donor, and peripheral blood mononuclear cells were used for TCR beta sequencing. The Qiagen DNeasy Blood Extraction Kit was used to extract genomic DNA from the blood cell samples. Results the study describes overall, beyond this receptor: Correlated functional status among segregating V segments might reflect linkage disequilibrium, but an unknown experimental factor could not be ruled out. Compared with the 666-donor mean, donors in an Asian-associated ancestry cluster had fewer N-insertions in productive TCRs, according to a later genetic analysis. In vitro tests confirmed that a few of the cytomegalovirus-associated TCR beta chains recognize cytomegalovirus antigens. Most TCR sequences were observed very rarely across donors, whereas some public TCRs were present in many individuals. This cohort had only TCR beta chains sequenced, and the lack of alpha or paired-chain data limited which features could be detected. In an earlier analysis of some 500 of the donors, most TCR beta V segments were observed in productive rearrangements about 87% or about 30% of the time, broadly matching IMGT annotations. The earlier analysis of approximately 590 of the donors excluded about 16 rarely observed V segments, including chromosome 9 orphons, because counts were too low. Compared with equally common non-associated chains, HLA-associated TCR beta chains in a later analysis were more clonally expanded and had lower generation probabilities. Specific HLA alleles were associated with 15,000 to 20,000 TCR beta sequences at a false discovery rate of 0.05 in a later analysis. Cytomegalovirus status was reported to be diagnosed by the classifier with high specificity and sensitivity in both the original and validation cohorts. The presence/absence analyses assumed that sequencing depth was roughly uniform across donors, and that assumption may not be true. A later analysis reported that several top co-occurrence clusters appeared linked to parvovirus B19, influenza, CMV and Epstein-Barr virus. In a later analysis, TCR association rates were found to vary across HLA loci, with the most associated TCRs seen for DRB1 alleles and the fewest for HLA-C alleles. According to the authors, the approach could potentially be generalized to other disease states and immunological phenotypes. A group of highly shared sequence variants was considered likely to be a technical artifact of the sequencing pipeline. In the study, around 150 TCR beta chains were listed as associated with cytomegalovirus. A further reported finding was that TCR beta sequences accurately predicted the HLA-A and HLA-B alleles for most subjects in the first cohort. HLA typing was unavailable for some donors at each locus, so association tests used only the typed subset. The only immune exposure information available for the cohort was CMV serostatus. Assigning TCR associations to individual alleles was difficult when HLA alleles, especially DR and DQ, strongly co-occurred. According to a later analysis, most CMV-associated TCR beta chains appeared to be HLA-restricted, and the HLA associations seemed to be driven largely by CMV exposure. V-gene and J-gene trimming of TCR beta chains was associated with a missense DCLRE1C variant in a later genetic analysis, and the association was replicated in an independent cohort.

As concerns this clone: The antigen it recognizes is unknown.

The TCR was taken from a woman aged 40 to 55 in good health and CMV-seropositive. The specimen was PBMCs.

The CDR3 region: CASSKQGNTYEQYF. The DNA reads as follows: TGTGCCAGCAGTAAGCAGGGGAACACCTACGAGCAGTACTTC. The chain links TRBV28 with TRBJ2-7; perhaps TRBD1 is the D gene, with 6 bases matching. The CDR3 sequence holds 14 residues, the cysteine and phenylalanine included. The DNA shown is the 42-base CDR3, in frame from base 1. V was cut back by 5 bases and J by 2 bases, leaving a gap of 13 bases between them. From the germline V gene, CDR1 is MDHEN and CDR2 is SYDVKM.